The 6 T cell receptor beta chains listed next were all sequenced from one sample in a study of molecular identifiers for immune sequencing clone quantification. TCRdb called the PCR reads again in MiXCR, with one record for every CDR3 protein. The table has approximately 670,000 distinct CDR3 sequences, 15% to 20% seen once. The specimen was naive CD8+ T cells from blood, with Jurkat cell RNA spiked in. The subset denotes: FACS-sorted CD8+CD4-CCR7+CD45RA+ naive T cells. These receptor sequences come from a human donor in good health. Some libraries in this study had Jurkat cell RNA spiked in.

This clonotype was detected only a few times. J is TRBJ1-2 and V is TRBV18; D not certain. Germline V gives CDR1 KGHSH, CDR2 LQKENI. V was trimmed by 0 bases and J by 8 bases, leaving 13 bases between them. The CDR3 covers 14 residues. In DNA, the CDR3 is TGTGCCAGCTCACCACCGGATTCTCCTGGGGGCTACACCTTC. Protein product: CASSPPDSPGGYTF.

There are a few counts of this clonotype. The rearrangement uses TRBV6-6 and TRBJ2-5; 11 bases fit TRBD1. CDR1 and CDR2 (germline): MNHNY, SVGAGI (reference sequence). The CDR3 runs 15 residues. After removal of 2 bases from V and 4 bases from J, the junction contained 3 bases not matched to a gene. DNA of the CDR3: TGTGCCAGCAGTTACACGGGACAGGGGGTAGAGACCCAGTACTTC. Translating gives CASSYTGQGVETQYF.

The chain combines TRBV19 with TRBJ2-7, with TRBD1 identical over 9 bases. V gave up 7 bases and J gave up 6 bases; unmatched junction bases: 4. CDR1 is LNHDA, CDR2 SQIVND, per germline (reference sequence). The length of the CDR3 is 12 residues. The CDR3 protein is CASTTGGGEQYF. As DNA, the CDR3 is TGTGCCAGTACCACAGGGGGCGGCGAGCAGTACTTC. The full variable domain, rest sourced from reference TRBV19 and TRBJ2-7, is DGGITQSPKYLFRKEGQNVTLSCEQNLNHDAMYWYRQDPGQGLRLIYYSQIVNDFQKGDIAEGYSVSREKKESFPLTVTSAQKNPTAFYLCASTTGGGEQYFGPGTRLTVT.

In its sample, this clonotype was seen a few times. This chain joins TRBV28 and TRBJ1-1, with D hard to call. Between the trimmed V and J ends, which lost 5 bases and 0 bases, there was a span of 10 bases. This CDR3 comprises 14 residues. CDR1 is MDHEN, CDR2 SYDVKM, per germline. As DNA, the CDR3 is TGTGCCAGCAGTATACAGCTAGTGAACACTGAAGCTTTCTTT. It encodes CASSIQLVNTEAFF.

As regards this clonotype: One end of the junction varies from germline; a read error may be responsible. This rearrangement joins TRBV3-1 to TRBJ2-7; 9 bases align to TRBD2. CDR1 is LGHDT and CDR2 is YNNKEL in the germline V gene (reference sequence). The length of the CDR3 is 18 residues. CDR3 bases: TGTGCCGGCAGCCAATCCAAAGGACTAGCGAGGTCCTCCTACGAGCAGTACTTC. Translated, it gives CAGSQSKGLARSSYEQYF.

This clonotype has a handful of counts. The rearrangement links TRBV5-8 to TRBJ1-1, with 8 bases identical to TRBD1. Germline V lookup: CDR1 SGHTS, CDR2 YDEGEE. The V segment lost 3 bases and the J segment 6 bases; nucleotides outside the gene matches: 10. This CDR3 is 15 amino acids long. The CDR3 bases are TGTGCCAGCAGCTGGACAGGGACTAGTAACCCTGAAGCTTTCTTT. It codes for CASSWTGTSNPEAFF.